These T cell receptor beta chains were read from a single sample in a study of OX40 agonist ivuxolimab in advanced cancers. Method: immunoSEQ multiplex PCR; TCRdb's copy keeps in-frame clones and lacks some. The data show under 25,000 clones, around four fifths seen once. The sample was CD4+ or CD8+ T cells sorted from blood, taken in a trial of the OX40 agonist ivuxolimab. These receptor sequences come from an adult with an advanced solid tumor such as melanoma, head and neck, liver or kidney cancer. CDR3s include the opening cysteine and the closing phenylalanine or tryptophan. Fields, in order: J gene, V gene, clone size, D gene, CDR3 protein, CDR3 DNA. D genes are given only for firm matches. Clone size is shown for a subset of rows, as once, few, many or a class of expanded clone.

j_gene: TRBJ2-3
v_gene: TRBV9
abundance: NA
d_gene: NA
CDR3aa: CASSVSSGDTQYF
CDR3nt: TGTGCCAGCAGCGTTTCTTCGGGAGATACGCAGTATTTT

j_gene: TRBJ1-1
v_gene: TRBV15
abundance: few
d_gene: NA
CDR3aa: CATSADTEAFF
CDR3nt: TGTGCCACCAGCGCGGACACTGAAGCTTTCTTT

j_gene: TRBJ1-1
v_gene: TRBV28
abundance: NA
d_gene: TRBD1
CDR3aa: CASSIIGTGSEAFF
CDR3nt: TGTGCCAGCAGTATCATCGGGACAGGGTCTGAAGCTTTCTTT

j_gene: TRBJ2-2
v_gene: TRBV5-4
abundance: NA
d_gene: NA
CDR3aa: CASGLGGELFF
CDR3nt: TGTGCCAGCGGGCTGGGGGGGGAGCTGTTTTTT

j_gene: TRBJ2-3
v_gene: TRBV28
abundance: few
d_gene: TRBD1
CDR3aa: CASSFGQGDTDTQYF
CDR3nt: TGTGCCAGCAGTTTCGGACAGGGGGATACAGATACGCAGTATTTT

j_gene: TRBJ2-7
v_gene: TRBV11-2
abundance: NA
d_gene: NA
CDR3aa: CASSSYNEQYF
CDR3nt: TGTGCCAGCAGCTCTTACAACGAGCAGTACTTC

j_gene: TRBJ1-1
v_gene: TRBV5-6
abundance: NA
d_gene: NA
CDR3aa: CASSPPASGGLNTEAFF
CDR3nt: TGTGCCAGCAGCCCCCCCGCTTCAGGAGGTTTGAACACTGAAGCTTTCTTT

j_gene: TRBJ1-4
v_gene: TRBV6-1
abundance: NA
d_gene: NA
CDR3aa: CASIKTATNEKLFF
CDR3nt: TGTGCCAGCATCAAGACCGCAACTAATGAAAAACTGTTTTTT

j_gene: TRBJ2-3
v_gene: TRBV6-4
abundance: few
d_gene: TRBD2
CDR3aa: CASRELAGDTDTQYF
CDR3nt: TGTGCCAGCAGGGAACTAGCGGGAGACACAGATACGCAGTATTTT

j_gene: TRBJ2-7
v_gene: TRBV5-1
abundance: NA
d_gene: TRBD1
CDR3aa: CASSWDRLYEQYF
CDR3nt: TGCGCCAGCAGCTGGGACAGACTCTACGAGCAGTACTTC

j_gene: TRBJ2-2
v_gene: TRBV19
abundance: NA
d_gene: NA
CDR3aa: CASSIGGRSNTGELFF
CDR3nt: TGTGCCAGTAGTATTGGTGGGCGGTCGAACACCGGGGAGCTGTTTTTT

j_gene: TRBJ1-3
v_gene: TRBV7-9
abundance: NA
d_gene: NA
CDR3aa: CASSLAAISGNTIYF
CDR3nt: TGTGCCAGCAGCTTAGCGGCCATCTCTGGAAACACCATATATTTT

j_gene: TRBJ2-7
v_gene: TRBV7-9
abundance: NA
d_gene: TRBD1
CDR3aa: CASSLSPGTGGYEQYF
CDR3nt: TGTGCCAGCAGCTTGTCCCCTGGGACAGGGGGTTACGAGCAGTACTTC

j_gene: TRBJ1-3
v_gene: TRBV28
abundance: NA
d_gene: NA
CDR3aa: CASSSSSVSSGNTIYF
CDR3nt: TGTGCCAGCAGTTCCTCATCTGTAAGCTCTGGAAACACCATATATTTT

j_gene: TRBJ1-1
v_gene: TRBV27
abundance: NA
d_gene: NA
CDR3aa: CASSLGTEAFF
CDR3nt: TGTGCCAGCAGTTTGGGCACTGAAGCTTTCTTT

j_gene: TRBJ2-1
v_gene: TRBV4-3
abundance: once
d_gene: NA
CDR3aa: CASSQDSAGSSYNEQFF
CDR3nt: TGCGCCAGCAGCCAAGATTCGGCGGGGAGCTCCTACAATGAGCAGTTCTTC

j_gene: TRBJ2-7
v_gene: TRBV11-2
abundance: once
d_gene: NA
CDR3aa: CASSSTESEQYF
CDR3nt: TGTGCCAGCAGCTCCACAGAGTCCGAGCAGTACTTC

j_gene: TRBJ1-2
v_gene: TRBV7-8
abundance: NA
d_gene: TRBD1
CDR3aa: CASSLRQGPPLSYTF
CDR3nt: TGTGCCAGCAGCCTAAGACAGGGGCCCCCCCTAAGCTACACCTTC